This T cell receptor beta chain was sequenced in a study of shared clonotypes between healthy human individuals. Overall study findings and caveats: Having only a few donors restricted how much genetic and exposure-history diversity was captured. Deeper or shallower sequencing was expected to change how clonotypes are shared among donors.

Naivety among CD8 cells was defined by CD45RO negativity and positive CCR7 selection, thereby excluding terminally differentiated effector memory CD45RA+ cells. Only in-frame clones appear in the TCRdb table, and some are missing; sequencing was by immunoSEQ multiplex PCR. The profile shows about 2.1 million clones, about 93% of them singletons. In its sample, this clone was seen once. Its specificity is not known. The sample has other DNA sequences that encode this CDR3 too. This TCR came from a man younger than 35 in good health. Some clones in this sample may be carry-over from other donors' samples. Sequenced material: naive CD8+ T cells from PBMCs.

The CDR3 DNA sequence: TGTGCCAGCAGCTTCGGGACAGCCATGAACACTGAAGCTTTCTTT. It specifies CASSFGTAMNTEAFF. The gene calls are TRBV5-6 and TRBJ1-1; 7 bases match TRBD1. Trimming took 2 bases from V and 0 from J; bases not matched to a gene: 4. The germline V gene encodes CDR1 SGHDT and CDR2 YYEEEE. The CDR3 consists of 15 residues.